This T cell receptor (beta chain) was retrieved from a study of graft-versus-host responses after intestinal transplantation. This table comes from immunoSEQ multiplex PCR, and its TCRdb copy is limited to in-frame clones, with some not included. The table records about 89,000 clones, over 85% of them present only once. A remark on this clone: The antigen remains unidentified.

The CDR3 is 10 residues long. The germline V and J ends were trimmed by 3 bases and 12 bases, with 9 bases remaining between them. CDR1 is SNHLY and CDR2 is FYNNEI in the germline V gene. The input for sequencing was unstimulated CD4+ T cells sorted from spleen or lymph node cells, taken before intestinal transplant. The chain joins TRBV2 to TRBJ2-7; D perhaps matches TRBD2 (6 bases). The TCR originated in a human donor who received an intestinal transplant. In nucleotides, the CDR3 is TGTGCCAGCAGTGACCGGGGGTCGTACTTC. It encodes CASSDRGSYF. Full variable domain (rest looked up from reference TRBV2 and TRBJ2-7): EPEVTQTPSHQVTQMGQEVILRCVPISNHLYFYWYRQILGQKVEFLVSFYNNEISEKSEIFDDQFSVERPDGSNFTLKIRSTKLEDSAMYFCASSDRGSYFGPGTRLTVT.